The TCR beta chain described here comes from a study of OX40 agonist ivuxolimab in advanced cancers. Assay: immunoSEQ multiplex PCR; the TCRdb copy retains only in-frame clones and omits some. The repertoire includes roughly 52,000 clones, almost 85% of them detected once, and 1% to 1.5% sits in the top ten. Sample: CD4+ or CD8+ T cells sorted from blood, taken in a trial of the OX40 agonist ivuxolimab. The receptor was isolated from an adult with an advanced solid tumor such as melanoma, head and neck, liver or kidney cancer.

The CDR3: CASSLLAGAAAAFF. The CDR3 DNA is TGTGCCAGCAGTTTATTGGCAGGGGCCGCCGCAGCTTTCTTT. V gene TRBV28 combines with J gene TRBJ1-1, with D tentatively TRBD1 (6 bases). CDR1 and CDR2 from the germline V gene are MDHEN and SYDVKM. The germline V and J ends were trimmed by 1 base and 10 bases, with 16 bases remaining between them. CDR3 size: 14 residues. The variable domain in full, completed from reference TRBV28 and TRBJ1-1, reads DVKVTQSSRYLVKRTGEKVFLECVQDMDHENMFWYRQDPGLGLRLIYFSYDVKMKEKGDIPEGYSVSREKKERFSLILESASTNQTSMYLCASSLLAGAAAAFFGQGTRLTVV.